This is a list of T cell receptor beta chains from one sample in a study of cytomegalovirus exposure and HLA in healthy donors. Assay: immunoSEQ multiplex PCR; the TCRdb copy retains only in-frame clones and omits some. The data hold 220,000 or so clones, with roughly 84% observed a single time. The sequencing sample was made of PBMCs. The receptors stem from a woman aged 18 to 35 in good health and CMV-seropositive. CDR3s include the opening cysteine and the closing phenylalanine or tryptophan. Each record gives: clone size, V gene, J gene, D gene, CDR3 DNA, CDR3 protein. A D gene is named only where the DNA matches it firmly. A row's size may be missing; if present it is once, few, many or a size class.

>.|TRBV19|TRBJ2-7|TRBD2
TGTGCCAGTAGTCCGGGAGGGCTGACTTACGAGCAGTACTTC
CASSPGGLTYEQYF
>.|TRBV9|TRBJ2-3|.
TGTGCCAGCAACGACAGACAGAGCACAGATACGCAGTATTTT
CASNDRQSTDTQYF
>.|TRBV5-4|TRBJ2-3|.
TGTGCCAGCAGCTTGGACTACACAGATACGCAGTATTTT
CASSLDYTDTQYF
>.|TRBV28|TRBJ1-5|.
TGTGCCAGCAGTTTCCCCCCAGGGTTGAATCAGCCCCAGCATTTT
CASSFPPGLNQPQHF
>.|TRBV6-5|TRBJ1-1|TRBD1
TGTGCCAGCAACCGACAGGGGGCGCGGGGCACTGAAGCTTTCTTT
CASNRQGARGTEAFF
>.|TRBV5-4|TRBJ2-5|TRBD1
TGTGCCAGCAGCTTGTTGACAGGGTCCGAGACCCAGTACTTC
CASSLLTGSETQYF
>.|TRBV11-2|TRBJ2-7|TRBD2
TGTGCCAGCAGCTTAATAACTAGCGGGTTGGAGGAGCAGTACTTC
CASSLITSGLEEQYF
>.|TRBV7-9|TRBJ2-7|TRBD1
TGTGCCAGCAGCTCTCCGGGACAGGGTATCCGCGAGCAGTACTTC
CASSSPGQGIREQYF
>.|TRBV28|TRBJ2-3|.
TGTGCCAGCAGTTTTCAGGGGAGCACAGATACGCAGTATTTT
CASSFQGSTDTQYF
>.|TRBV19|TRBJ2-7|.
TGTGCCAGTGGGCGACAGGTCGGCTCCTACGAGCAGTACTTC
CASGRQVGSYEQYF
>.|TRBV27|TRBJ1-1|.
TGTGCCAGCAGTTTATCTTCCGGGGGCACTGAAGCTTTCTTT
CASSLSSGGTEAFF
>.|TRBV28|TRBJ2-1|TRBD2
TGTGCCAGCAGTTCCCGACTAGCGGGAGGGTTAGATGAGCAGTTCTTC
CASSSRLAGGLDEQFF
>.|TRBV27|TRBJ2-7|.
TGTGCCAGCAGTTTATCGATTGGAGGTAGCTACGAGCAGTACTTC
CASSLSIGGSYEQYF
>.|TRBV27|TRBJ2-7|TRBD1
TGTGCCAGCCAGCCTCACAGGGGGCGCGACTGGGACGAGCAGTACTTC
CASQPHRGRDWDEQYF
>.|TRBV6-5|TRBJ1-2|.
TGTGCCAGCAGTTACTCAAGGGGCACTGGCTACACCTTC
CASSYSRGTGYTF
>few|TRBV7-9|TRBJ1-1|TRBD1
TGTGCCAGCAGCTTGACAGGGGTGGGAACTGAAGCTTTCTTT
CASSLTGVGTEAFF
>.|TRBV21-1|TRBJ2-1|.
TGTGCCAGCAGCAACCGCCTAGCGGGAGAGATATCCTACAATGAGCAGTTCTTC
CASSNRLAGEISYNEQFF
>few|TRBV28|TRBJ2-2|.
TGTGCCAGCCCCTCGGGCACCGGGGAGCTGTTTTTT
CASPSGTGELFF
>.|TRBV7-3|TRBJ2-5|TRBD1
TGTGCCAGCAGCTGGGACAGGGAAGAGACCCAGTACTTC
CASSWDREETQYF
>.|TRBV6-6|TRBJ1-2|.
TGTGCCAGCAATCTGGCGGGCTATGGCTACACCTTC
CASNLAGYGYTF
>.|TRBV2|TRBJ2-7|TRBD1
TGTGCCAGCAGTGCCGGGACAGACTCCTACGAGCAGTACTTC
CASSAGTDSYEQYF
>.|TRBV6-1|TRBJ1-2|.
TGTGCCAGCAGAGGACAAGGGAAGACGAACTATGGCTACACCTTC
CASRGQGKTNYGYTF
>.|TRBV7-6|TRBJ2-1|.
TGTGCCAGCAGCTTACGGCAGGGGAACTTCTACAATGAGCAGTTCTTC
CASSLRQGNFYNEQFF
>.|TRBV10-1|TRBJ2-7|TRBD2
TGCGCCAGCAGTGAACGGGGGGTGGGCGACGAGCAGTACTTC
CASSERGVGDEQYF
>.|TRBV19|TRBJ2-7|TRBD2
TGTGCCAGTTCTGGGACTAGCGGGAGTTTCGACGAGCAGTACTTC
CASSGTSGSFDEQYF
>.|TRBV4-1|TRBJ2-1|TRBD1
TGCGCCAGCAGCCAACTCGTTCAGGACAGGGGAAAGCAGTTCTTC
CASSQLVQDRGKQFF
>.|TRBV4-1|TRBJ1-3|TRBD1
TGCGCCAGCAGCCAAGAGTCTCTATCGGACAGGGGGCGGTTGGGCCCTGGAAACACCATATATTTT
CASSQESLSDRGRLGPGNTIYF
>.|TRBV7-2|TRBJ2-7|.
TGTGCCAGCAGCTTATTCCTAGCCGTTAGCTCCTACGAGCAGTACTTC
CASSLFLAVSSYEQYF
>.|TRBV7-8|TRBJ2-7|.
TGTGCCAGCAGCTTAGCGCTAGCCTACGAGCAGTACTTC
CASSLALAYEQYF